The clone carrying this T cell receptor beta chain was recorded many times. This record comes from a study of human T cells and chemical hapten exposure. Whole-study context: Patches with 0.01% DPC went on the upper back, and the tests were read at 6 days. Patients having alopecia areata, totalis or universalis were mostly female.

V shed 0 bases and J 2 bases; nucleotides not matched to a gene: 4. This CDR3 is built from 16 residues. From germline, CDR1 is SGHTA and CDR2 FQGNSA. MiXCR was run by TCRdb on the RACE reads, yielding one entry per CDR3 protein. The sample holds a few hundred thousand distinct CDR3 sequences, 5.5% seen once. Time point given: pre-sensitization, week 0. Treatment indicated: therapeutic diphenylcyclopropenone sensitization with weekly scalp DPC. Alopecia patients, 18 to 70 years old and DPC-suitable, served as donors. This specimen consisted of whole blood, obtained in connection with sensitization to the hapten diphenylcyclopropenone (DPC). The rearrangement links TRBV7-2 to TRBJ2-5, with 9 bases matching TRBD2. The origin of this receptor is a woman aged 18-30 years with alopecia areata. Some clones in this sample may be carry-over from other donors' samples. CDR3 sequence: CASSLASGGAQETQYF. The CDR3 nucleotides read TGTGCCAGCAGCTTAGCTAGCGGGGGCGCACAAGAGACCCAGTACTTC.